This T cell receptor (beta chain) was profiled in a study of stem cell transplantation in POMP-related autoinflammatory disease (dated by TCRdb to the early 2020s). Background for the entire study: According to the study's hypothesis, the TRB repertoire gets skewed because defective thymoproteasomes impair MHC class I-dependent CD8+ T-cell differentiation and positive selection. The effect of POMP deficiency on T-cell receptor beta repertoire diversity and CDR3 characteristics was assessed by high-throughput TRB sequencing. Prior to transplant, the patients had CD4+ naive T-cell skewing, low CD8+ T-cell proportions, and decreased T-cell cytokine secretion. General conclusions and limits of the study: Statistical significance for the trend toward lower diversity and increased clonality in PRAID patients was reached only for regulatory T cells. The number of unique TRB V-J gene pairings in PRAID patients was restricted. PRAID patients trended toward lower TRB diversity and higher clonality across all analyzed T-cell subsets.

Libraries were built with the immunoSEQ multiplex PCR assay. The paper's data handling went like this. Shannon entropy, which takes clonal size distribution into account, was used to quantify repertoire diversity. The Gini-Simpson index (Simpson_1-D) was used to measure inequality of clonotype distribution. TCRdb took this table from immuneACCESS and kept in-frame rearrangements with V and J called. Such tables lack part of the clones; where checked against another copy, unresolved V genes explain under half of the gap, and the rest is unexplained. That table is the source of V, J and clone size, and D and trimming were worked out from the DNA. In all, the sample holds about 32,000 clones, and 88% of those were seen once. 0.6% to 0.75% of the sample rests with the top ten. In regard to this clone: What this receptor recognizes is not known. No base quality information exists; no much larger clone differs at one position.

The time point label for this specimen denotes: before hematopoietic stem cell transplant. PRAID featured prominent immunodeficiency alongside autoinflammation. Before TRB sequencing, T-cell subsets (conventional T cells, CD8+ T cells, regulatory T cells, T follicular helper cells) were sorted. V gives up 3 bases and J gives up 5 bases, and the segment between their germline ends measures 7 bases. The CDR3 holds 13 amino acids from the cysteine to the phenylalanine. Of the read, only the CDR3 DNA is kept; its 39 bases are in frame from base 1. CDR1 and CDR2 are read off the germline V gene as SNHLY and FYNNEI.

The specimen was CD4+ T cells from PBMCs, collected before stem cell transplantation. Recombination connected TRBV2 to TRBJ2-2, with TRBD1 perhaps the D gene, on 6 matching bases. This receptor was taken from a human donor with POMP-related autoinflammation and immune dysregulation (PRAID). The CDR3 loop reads CASSEQGTGELFF. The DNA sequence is TGTGCCAGCAGTGAGCAGGGGACCGGGGAGCTGTTTTTT.